Each of the 20 T cell receptor beta chains below was sequenced from the same sample in a study of blood T cell repertoires in COVID-19. The table came from immunoSEQ multiplex PCR; TCRdb's copy has only in-frame clones and leaves some out. The data contain roughly 240,000 clones, approximately 86% of them seen just once; the ten biggest clones take up around 2.9%. The sample comprised peripheral blood. All receptors derive from a woman aged 25-40 years who had recovered from COVID-19.

The chain couples TRBV4-2 to TRBJ1-2, with a tentative D call TRBD1 (5 bases). The CDR3 contains 11 residues. Deletions cut 3 bases from V and 7 bases from J, with 6 bases between. CDR1 is LGHNA, CDR2 YNFKEQ, per germline. The CDR3 bases are TGTGCCAGCAGCCAGGGGGGTGGCTACACCTTC. Translated, it gives CASSQGGGYTF.

This clone occurred once. The chain couples TRBV5-1 to TRBJ2-7, with TRBD2 matching 10 bases. The CDR3 loop spans 16 amino acids. The germline V gene encodes CDR1 SGHRS and CDR2 YFSETQ. The V gene end was trimmed by 4 bases and the J gene end by 9 bases; junction bases not matched to a gene: 16. CDR3 coding DNA: TGCGCCAGCAGCCGGGAGGGTGTTAGCGGGGGGAGAGCGCAGTACTTC. Translation gives CASSREGVSGGRAQYF. The variable domain in full, with the rest retrieved from reference TRBV5-1 and TRBJ2-7, is KAGVTQTPRYLIKTRGQQVTLSCSPISGHRSVSWYQQTPGQGLQFLFEYFSETQRNKGNFPGRFSGRQFSNSRSEMNVSTLELGDSALYLCASSREGVSGGRAQYFGPGTRLTVT.

This clone was recorded only once. This rearrangement joins TRBV4-1 to TRBJ1-1; tentative D call: TRBD1 (5 bases). The CDR3 is 17 residues long. The V and J ends lost 1 base and 1 base respectively, with 16 bases between them. Looked up from germline, CDR1 is MGHRA and CDR2 is YSYEKL. CDR3 in amino acids: CASSQGSVGLENTEAFF. Here the CDR3 DNA reads TGCGCCAGCAGCCAAGGCTCTGTGGGACTGGAGAACACTGAAGCTTTCTTT.

The chain recombines TRBV11-2 with TRBJ1-1; perhaps TRBD1 as D (5 bases). V was clipped by 2 bases and J by 5 bases, with 15 bases between them. The CDR3 covers 15 residues. Germline loops: CDR1 SGHAT, CDR2 FQNNGV. The CDR3 reads CASSLSGGSGTEAFF. Here the CDR3 DNA reads TGTGCCAGCAGCTTATCCGGGGGGTCAGGAACTGAAGCTTTCTTT.

The V and J genes are TRBV5-6 and TRBJ2-2; D is possibly TRBD2 (5 bases). This CDR3 has 14 residues. Trimming pared 3 bases from V and 4 bases from J, leaving 10 bases between. Germline CDR1 SGHDT, CDR2 YYEEEE. In DNA, the CDR3 is TGTGCCAGCAGCTGGACCCTAGCCACCGGGGAGCTGTTTTTT. Its protein product is CASSWTLATGELFF.

The chain combines TRBV6-5 with TRBJ2-2, with 9 bases lining up with TRBD2. This CDR3 is built from 16 residues. Per germline, CDR1 MNHEY and CDR2 SVGAGI. V was pared by 4 bases and J by 4 bases, with 7 bases of the junction left unmatched. CDR3 in DNA: TGTGCCAGCAGTTCGCCCGCGGGGGGGCCCACCGGGGAGCTGTTTTTT. Residues: CASSSPAGGPTGELFF.

The chain carries TRBV5-1 and TRBJ2-7; 8 bases align to TRBD1. V lost 4 bases, J lost 3 bases, and 3 bases stayed unmatched. The CDR3 runs 13 residues. Germline CDR1 reads SGHRS; CDR2 reads YFSETQ. CDR3 region: CASSKGQDYEQYF. DNA for the CDR3: TGCGCCAGCAGCAAGGGACAGGACTACGAGCAGTACTTC.

V and J are TRBV11-2 and TRBJ1-3; D ambiguous. The CDR3 extends over 15 amino acids. Germline assignment: CDR1 SGHAT and CDR2 FQNNGV. Trimming stripped 1 base from V and 0 bases from J, with 7 bases between. The CDR3 loop reads CASSLGTLSGNTIYF. CDR3 coding DNA: TGTGCCAGCAGCTTAGGGACTCTCTCTGGAAACACCATATATTTT. Variable domain in full (rest from reference TRBV11-2 and TRBJ1-3): EAGVAQSPRYKIIEKRQSVAFWCNPISGHATLYWYQQILGQGPKLLIQFQNNGVVDDSQLPKDRFSAERLKGVDSTLKIQPAKLEDSAVYLCASSLGTLSGNTIYFGEGSWLTVV.

The chain couples TRBV7-6 to TRBJ1-2, with 7 bases matching TRBD1. CDR3 length: 17 residues. Germline V gene lookup returns CDR1 SGHVS and CDR2 FNYEAQ. The ends lost 3 bases at V and 1 base at J; junction bases unmatched: 11. The CDR3 coding sequence is TGTGCCAGCAGCTTCGCGAAGGACAGGAAGCTTAACTATGGCTACACCTTC. As protein: CASSFAKDRKLNYGYTF.

This clone has a handful of counts. The genes are TRBV5-1 and TRBJ2-1, with 16 positions matching TRBD2. Germline V lookup: CDR1 SGHRS, CDR2 YFSETQ. The CDR3 consists of 18 residues. Germline trimming cut 5 bases from V and 3 bases from J; bases unmatched to any gene: 8. CDR3 coding DNA: TGCGCCAGCAGTTCCAGGGGACTAGCGGGGGGGCACTACAATGAGCAGTTCTTC. Translating gives CASSSRGLAGGHYNEQFF.

V and J are TRBV18 and TRBJ2-7; a weak D match, TRBD1 (5 bases). The germline V gene has CDR1 KGHSH and CDR2 LQKENI. This CDR3 comprises 14 residues. Trimming cost V 3 bases and J 2 bases, with 11 bases left between them. The CDR3 region has the DNA TGTGCCAGCTCACCTTGGCAGGGCACCTACGAGCAGTACTTC. Its translation: CASSPWQGTYEQYF.

The chain recombines TRBV27 with TRBJ1-1; D call uncertain. The CDR3 is 15 amino acids. Per the germline V gene, CDR1 is MNHEY and CDR2 is SMNVEV (reference sequence). V gave up 2 bases and J gave up 2 bases, with 12 bases separating them. The DNA of the CDR3 is TGTGCCAGCAGTTTAGCGAGGGCCTTTAACACTGAAGCTTTCTTT. It specifies CASSLARAFNTEAFF.

The chain recombines TRBV4-3 with TRBJ1-3; possibly TRBD1 for D (5 bases). This CDR3 region has 17 residues. Trimming took off 2 bases at V and 3 bases at J, with 17 bases between the two ends. Looked up from germline, CDR1 is LGHNA and CDR2 is YSLEER. This chain's CDR3 is CASSQKYGGTRGNTIYF. In DNA form, the CDR3 reads TGCGCCAGCAGCCAAAAGTACGGAGGGACGCGTGGAAACACCATATATTTT.

This sequence joins TRBV5-1 and TRBJ2-5; no firm D call. The CDR3 is 17 residues long. V dropped 1 base and J dropped 2 bases, with 18 bases sitting between them. Germline CDR1 is SGHRS and CDR2 is YFSETQ. CDR3 sequence (DNA): TGCGCCAGCAGCTTGTTGGCCACGCAACCAATACAAGAGACCCAGTACTTC. Translation: CASSLLATQPIQETQYF. Using reference TRBV5-1 and TRBJ2-5 for the parts outside the CDR3, the full variable domain is KAGVTQTPRYLIKTRGQQVTLSCSPISGHRSVSWYQQTPGQGLQFLFEYFSETQRNKGNFPGRFSGRQFSNSRSEMNVSTLELGDSALYLCASSLLATQPIQETQYFGPGTRLLVL.

The V and J genes are TRBV9 and TRBJ2-7; D may be TRBD2 (7 bases). CDR1 SGDLS and CDR2 YYNGEE come from the germline V gene. Trimming took 4 bases from V and 0 from J, leaving 17 bases between them. The CDR3 sequence is 16 residues long. CDR3: CASSLTGGYSSYEQYF. The CDR3 nucleotides read TGTGCCAGCAGCCTAACGGGGGGCTATAGCTCCTACGAGCAGTACTTC.

This sequence joins TRBV5-1 and TRBJ2-2; D gene uncertain. Germline loops: CDR1 SGHRS, CDR2 YFSETQ. The V and J ends lost 4 bases and 6 bases respectively, with 7 bases between them. The CDR3 has 12 residues. This CDR3 reads CASSREAGELFF. CDR3 DNA: TGCGCCAGCAGCCGTGAGGCCGGGGAGCTGTTTTTT.

The V call is TRBV27, the J call TRBJ2-3; D uncertain. Looked up from germline, CDR1 is MNHEY and CDR2 is SMNVEV (reference sequence). CDR3 length: 15 amino acids. Between the trimmed V and J ends, which lost 7 bases and 0 bases, there was a span of 14 bases. CDR3 amino acids: CASTLLPLSTDTQYF. For the CDR3, the DNA is TGTGCCAGCACCCTTTTGCCCCTAAGCACAGATACGCAGTATTTT.

The genes are TRBV7-9 and TRBJ1-6; TRBD1 agrees at 8 bases. Trimming removed 5 bases from V and 8 bases from J; junction bases left unmatched: 8. The CDR3 runs to 15 residues. Germline values: CDR1 SEHNR, CDR2 FQNEAQ (reference sequence). The CDR3 is CASSPPGQGDSPLHF. The CDR3 nucleotides are TGTGCCAGCAGCCCCCCTGGACAGGGAGATTCACCCCTCCACTTT.

The chain is built from TRBV6-5 and TRBJ2-5, with a possible D match to TRBD2 (5 bases). Trimming pared 5 bases from V and 4 bases from J, leaving 11 bases between. The CDR3 extends over 13 amino acids. Germline V CDR1 and CDR2: MNHEY, SVGAGI. CDR3 sequence reads: CASSLVRGETQYF. CDR3 in DNA: TGTGCCAGCAGTCTAGTCCGGGGAGAGACCCAGTACTTC.

This clone was detected only once. V usage is TRBV30 and J usage is TRBJ1-1; unclear D gene. Germline values: CDR1 GTSNPN, CDR2 SVGIG (reference sequence). This CDR3 comprises 15 residues. V was pared by 0 bases and J by 5 bases, with 16 bases between. Here the CDR3 DNA reads TGTGCCTGGAGTGTTTACGAGACACCGATGACTGAAGCTTTCTTT. It yields the protein CAWSVYETPMTEAFF.